This T cell receptor (beta chain) was recorded in a study of blood T cell repertoires in COVID-19. The germline V gene has CDR1 SGHKS and CDR2 YYEKEE (reference sequence). Between the trimmed V and J ends, which lost 7 bases and 8 bases, there was a span of 16 bases. The length of the CDR3 is 14 residues. Original handling: From reference gene primer amplification, estimates of nucleated cell counts were derived. The protocol was immunoSEQ multiplex PCR, while the TCRdb copy is restricted to in-frame clones and leaves out a portion. D and trimming were read from the DNA, whereas the V and J calls and clone size are those reported in that table. The sample includes about 320,000 clones, 85% to 95% of them seen just once. Grouping used clinical history reported by participants in a survey and questionnaire.

The sample was PBMCs or T cells enriched from blood (not recorded which). The sequence was collected from a young woman who had been exposed to COVID-19. The rearrangement joins TRBV5-5 to TRBJ1-6; TRBD1 might be the D (6 bases). DNA for the CDR3: TGTGCCAGCCATTCCGGGGACACCTATTCACCCCTCCACTTT. Encoded protein: CASHSGDTYSPLHF.